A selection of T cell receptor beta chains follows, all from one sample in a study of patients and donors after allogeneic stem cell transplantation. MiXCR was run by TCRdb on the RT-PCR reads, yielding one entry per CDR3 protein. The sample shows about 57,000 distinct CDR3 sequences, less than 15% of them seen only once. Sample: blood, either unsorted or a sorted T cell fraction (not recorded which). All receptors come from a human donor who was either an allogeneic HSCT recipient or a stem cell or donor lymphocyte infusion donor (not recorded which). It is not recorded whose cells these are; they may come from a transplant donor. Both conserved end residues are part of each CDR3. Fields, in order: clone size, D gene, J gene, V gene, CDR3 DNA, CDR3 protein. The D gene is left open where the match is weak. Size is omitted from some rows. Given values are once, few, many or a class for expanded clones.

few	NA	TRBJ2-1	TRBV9	TGTGCCAGCAGCGTAGAGGGCGCTGAGCAGTTCTTC	CASSVEGAEQFF
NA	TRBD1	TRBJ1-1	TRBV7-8	TGTGCCAGCAGCAACGAGGGACAGGGGGCGAGGGACACTGAAGCTTTCTTT	CASSNEGQGARDTEAFF
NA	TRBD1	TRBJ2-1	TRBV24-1	TGTGCCACCAGTCCGTCTTTTTCGACAGGGACAAATGAGCAGTTCTTC	CATSPSFSTGTNEQFF
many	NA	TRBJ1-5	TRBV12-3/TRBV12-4	TGTGCCAGCAGTTTAGCTCAGGGTTTCGGACAGCCCCAGCATTTT	CASSLAQGFGQPQHF
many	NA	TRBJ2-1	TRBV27	TGTGCCAGCAGTTCCTCGGTCAATGAGCAGTTCTTC	CASSSSVNEQFF
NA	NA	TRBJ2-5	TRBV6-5	TGTGCCAGCAGCCCGGGACTTTCGCAAGAGACCCAGTACTTC	CASSPGLSQETQYF
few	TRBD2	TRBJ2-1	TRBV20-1	TGCAGTGCTAGACGGACTAGCGGGAGCTCCTACAATGAGCAGTTCTTC	CSARRTSGSSYNEQFF
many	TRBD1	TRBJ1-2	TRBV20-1	TGCAGTGCTAGAGATTTCGGGACAGGGTATAACTATGGCTACACCTTC	CSARDFGTGYNYGYTF
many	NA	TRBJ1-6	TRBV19	TGTGCCAGTAGTCGGGGCACAGGGAATTCACCCCTCCACTTT	CASSRGTGNSPLHF
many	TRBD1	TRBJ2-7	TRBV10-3	TGTGCCATCAACCAGGGGGCTGGTTACGAGCAGTACTTC	CAINQGAGYEQYF
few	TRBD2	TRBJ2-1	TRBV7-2	TGTGCCAGCAGCGCACTAGCGGGAGCATACAATGAGCAGTTCTTC	CASSALAGAYNEQFF
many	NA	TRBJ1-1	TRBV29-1	TGCAGCGAGCTCGGCCTGAACACTGAAGCTTTCTTT	CSELGLNTEAFF
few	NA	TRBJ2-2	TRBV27	TGTGCCAGCAGTTTAGTTTCGGCCGGGGAGCTGTTTTTT	CASSLVSAGELFF
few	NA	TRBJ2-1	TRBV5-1	TGCGCCAGCAGCTTGCGCGTTAACAATGAGCAGTTCTTC	CASSLRVNNEQFF
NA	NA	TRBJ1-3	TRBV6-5	TGTGCCAGCAGTTATCGGCCAGGAAACACCATATATTTT	CASSYRPGNTIYF
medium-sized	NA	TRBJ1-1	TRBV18	TGTGCCAGCTCACCTACGACAGGACTCAACACTGAAGCTTTCTTT	CASSPTTGLNTEAFF
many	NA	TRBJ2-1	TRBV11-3	TGTGCCAGCACCCTTTTAGCGGAACGCTCCTACAATGAGCAGTTCTTC	CASTLLAERSYNEQFF
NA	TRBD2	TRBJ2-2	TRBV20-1	TGCAGTGCGTCGCCTAGCGGGGCGAACACCGGGGAGCTGTTTTTT	CSASPSGANTGELFF
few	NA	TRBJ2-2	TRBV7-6	TGTGCCAGCAGCTTAGAGGGTTGGACCGGGGAGCTGTTTTTT	CASSLEGWTGELFF
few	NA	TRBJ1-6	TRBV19	TGTGCCAGTAGCCGACAGGAGGTGTCACCCCTCCACTTT	CASSRQEVSPLHF
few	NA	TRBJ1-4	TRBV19	TGTGCCAGCCGTGCCCTTACCCCGAGGTTAGACGAAAAACTGTTTTTT	CASRALTPRLDEKLFF
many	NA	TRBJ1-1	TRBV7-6	TGTGCCAGCAGCTCCTCATTGGGGGGGGTAAACACTGAAGCTTTCTTT	CASSSSLGGVNTEAFF
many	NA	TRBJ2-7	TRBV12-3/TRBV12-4	TGTGCCAGCAGTTCGGCAATGGTAGGCTACGAGCAGTACTTC	CASSSAMVGYEQYF
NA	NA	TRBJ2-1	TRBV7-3	TGTGCCAGCAGCCAACCGACCCACTTTACGAAAGGTGGGAATGAGCAGTTCTTC	CASSQPTHFTKGGNEQFF
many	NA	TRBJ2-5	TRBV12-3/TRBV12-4	TGTGCCAGCAGTTTACCATGGGGGGAAGAGACCCAGTACTTC	CASSLPWGEETQYF
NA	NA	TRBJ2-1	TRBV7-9	TGTGCCAGCAGCTTAGGGGCCTCCTACAATGAGCAGTTCTTC	CASSLGASYNEQFF
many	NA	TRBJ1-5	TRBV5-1	TGCGCCAGCAGCTTGGAGGGCCCCAATCAGCCCCAGCATTTT	CASSLEGPNQPQHF
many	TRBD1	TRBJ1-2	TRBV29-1	TGCAGCGTGCTACCGGGACAGGCTAACTATGGCTACACCTTC	CSVLPGQANYGYTF
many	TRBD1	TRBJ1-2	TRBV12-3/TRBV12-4	TGTGCCAGCAGCCTGGACAGGGACTATGGCTACACCTTC	CASSLDRDYGYTF
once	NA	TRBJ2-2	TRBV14	TGTGCCAGCAGCCAAGATCGACAAAGCTCGAACACCGGGGAGCTGTTTTTT	CASSQDRQSSNTGELFF
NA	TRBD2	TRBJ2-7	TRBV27	TGTGCCAGCAGCCCAGGGACTAGCGGCACCTACGAGCAGTACTTC	CASSPGTSGTYEQYF
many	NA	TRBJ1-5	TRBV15	TGTGCCACCAGTGAAGGGGAGCTTGGGCAGCCCCAGCATTTT	CATSEGELGQPQHF
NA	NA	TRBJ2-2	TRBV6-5	TGTGCCAGCAGTTACGGGCAGATCAGCACCGGGGAGCTGTTTTTT	CASSYGQISTGELFF
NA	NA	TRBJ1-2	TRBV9	TGTGCCAGCAGCTCAGCCGGGGGGCCCCATGCCCCTGGTGGCTACACCTTC	CASSSAGGPHAPGGYTF
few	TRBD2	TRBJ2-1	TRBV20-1	TGCAGTGCTTTAACCGGGACTAGCGCCTACAATGAGCAGTTCTTC	CSALTGTSAYNEQFF
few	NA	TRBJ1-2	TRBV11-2	TGTGCCAGCAGCTTAGGGACCCCATATGGCTACACCTTC	CASSLGTPYGYTF
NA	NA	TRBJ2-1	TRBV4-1	TGCGCCAGCAGCCTAGTGGCGGAAGGACCTGCTGAGCAGTTCTTC	CASSLVAEGPAEQFF
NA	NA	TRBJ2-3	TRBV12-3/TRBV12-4	TGTGCCAGCAGTTTATGGGATGTCGGAGGCACAGATACGCAGTATTTT	CASSLWDVGGTDTQYF
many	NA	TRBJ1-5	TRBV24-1	TGTGCCACCGAGGCCACCAGGGCCCATCCAAATCAGCCCCAGCATTTT	CATEATRAHPNQPQHF
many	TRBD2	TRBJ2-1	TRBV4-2	TGTGCCAGCAGCCAAGATTCTTACGGACTAGGCTACAATGAGCAGTTCTTC	CASSQDSYGLGYNEQFF
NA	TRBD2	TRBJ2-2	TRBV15	TGTGCCACCAGCAGAGATGCCCTAGCGGGAGCGTCCGGGGAGCTGTTTTTT	CATSRDALAGASGELFF
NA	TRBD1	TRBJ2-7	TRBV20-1	TGCAGTGCCAGAGATAATTACAGGGGAAGAACCTACGAGCAGTACTTC	CSARDNYRGRTYEQYF
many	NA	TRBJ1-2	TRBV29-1	TGCAGCGTTGAAGCCCGTTTAAGCGGCAGCAGCTATGGCTACACCTTC	CSVEARLSGSSYGYTF
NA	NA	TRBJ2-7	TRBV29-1	TGCAGCGTCCAAACAGGGCTAGAGTGGGTCTACGAGCAGTACTTC	CSVQTGLEWVYEQYF
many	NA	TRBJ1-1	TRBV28	TGTGCCAGCAGTATAACCCCAGGCTGGGGGAACACTGAAGCTTTCTTT	CASSITPGWGNTEAFF
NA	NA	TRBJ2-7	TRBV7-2	TGTGCCAGCAGCCCCGCTTTGACCCGCTTCCACGAGCAGTACTTC	CASSPALTRFHEQYF
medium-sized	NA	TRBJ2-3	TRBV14	TGTGCCAGCAGCCAAGATCGAATGGGGACAGATACGCAGTATTTT	CASSQDRMGTDTQYF
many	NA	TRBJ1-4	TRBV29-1	TGCAGCGCCATCCAAGGGCCGTTGTGGGAAAAACTGTTTTTT	CSAIQGPLWEKLFF
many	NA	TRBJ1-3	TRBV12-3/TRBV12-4	TGTGCCAGCAGGATGACAGGTGGCGGGGACACCATATATTTT	CASRMTGGGDTIYF
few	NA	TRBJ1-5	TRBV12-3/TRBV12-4	TGTGCCAGCAGTCCTGACGGGGTCAATCAGCCCCAGCATTTT	CASSPDGVNQPQHF
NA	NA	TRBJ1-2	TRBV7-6	TGTGCCAGCAGCCCCATGGCCGGAAACTATGGCTACACCTTC	CASSPMAGNYGYTF
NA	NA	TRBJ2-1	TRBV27	TGTGCCAGCAGTCGGCAGTACAATGAGCAGTTCTTC	CASSRQYNEQFF
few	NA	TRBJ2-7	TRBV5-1	TGCGCCAGCAGCTTGGCCGACAGAGGCTACGAGCAGTACTTC	CASSLADRGYEQYF